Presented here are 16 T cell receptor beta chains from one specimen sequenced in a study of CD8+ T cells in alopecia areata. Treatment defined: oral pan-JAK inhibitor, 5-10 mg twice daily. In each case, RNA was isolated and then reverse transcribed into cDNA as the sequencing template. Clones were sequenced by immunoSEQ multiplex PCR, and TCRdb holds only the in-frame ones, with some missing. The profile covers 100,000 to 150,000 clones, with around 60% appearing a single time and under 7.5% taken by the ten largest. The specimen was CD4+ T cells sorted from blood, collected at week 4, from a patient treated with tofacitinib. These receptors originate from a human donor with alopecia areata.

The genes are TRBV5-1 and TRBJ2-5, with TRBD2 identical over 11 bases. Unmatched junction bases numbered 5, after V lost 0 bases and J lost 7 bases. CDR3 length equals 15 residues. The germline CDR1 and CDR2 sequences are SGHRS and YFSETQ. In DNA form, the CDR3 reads TGCGCCAGCAGCTTGGAAGGACTAGCGGGCGTGACCCAGTACTTC. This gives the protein CASSLEGLAGVTQYF.

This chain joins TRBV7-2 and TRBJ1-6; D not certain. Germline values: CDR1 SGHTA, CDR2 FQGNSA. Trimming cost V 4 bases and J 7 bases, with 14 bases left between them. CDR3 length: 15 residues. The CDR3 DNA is TGTGCCAGCAGCTCAAGACCCTTATCAAATTCACCCCTCCACTTT. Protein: CASSSRPLSNSPLHF.

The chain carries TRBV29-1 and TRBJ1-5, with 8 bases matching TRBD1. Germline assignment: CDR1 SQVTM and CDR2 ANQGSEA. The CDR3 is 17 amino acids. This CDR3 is CIRIRDRNSRGNQPQHF. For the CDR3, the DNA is TGCATCAGGATCCGGGACAGGAACTCTAGAGGCAATCAGCCCCAGCATTTT.

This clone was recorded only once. The CDR3 spells CASRGEGLYEQYF. The CDR3 DNA follows: TGTGCCAGTAGGGGAGAAGGGTTATACGAGCAGTACTTC. The chain recombines TRBV19 with TRBJ2-7; D might be TRBD2 (5 bases). The length of the CDR3 is 13 residues. Trimming left V 6 bases short and J 4 bases short, with 13 bases between. The germline CDR1 and CDR2 sequences are LNHDA and SQIVND (reference sequence).

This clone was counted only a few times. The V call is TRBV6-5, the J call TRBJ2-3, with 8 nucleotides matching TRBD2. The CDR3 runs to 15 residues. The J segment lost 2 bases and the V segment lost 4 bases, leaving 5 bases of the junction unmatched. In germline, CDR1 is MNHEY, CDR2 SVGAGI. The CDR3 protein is CASSFRGGNTDTQYF. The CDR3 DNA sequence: TGTGCCAGCAGTTTTCGCGGGGGGAACACAGATACGCAGTATTTT.

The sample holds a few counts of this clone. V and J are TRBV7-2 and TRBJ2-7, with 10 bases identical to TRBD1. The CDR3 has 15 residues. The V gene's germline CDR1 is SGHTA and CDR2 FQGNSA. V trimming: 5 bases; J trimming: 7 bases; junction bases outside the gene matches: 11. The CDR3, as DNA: TGTGCCAGCAGCCCGAAGGGACAGGGGATAGGGGAGCAGTACTTC. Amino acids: CASSPKGQGIGEQYF.

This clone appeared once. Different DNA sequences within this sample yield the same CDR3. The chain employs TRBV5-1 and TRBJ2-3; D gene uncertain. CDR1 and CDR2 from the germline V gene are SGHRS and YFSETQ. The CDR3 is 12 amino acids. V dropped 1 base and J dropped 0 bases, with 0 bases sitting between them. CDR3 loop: CASSLSTDTQYF. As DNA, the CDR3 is TGCGCCAGCAGCTTGAGCACAGATACGCAGTATTTT.

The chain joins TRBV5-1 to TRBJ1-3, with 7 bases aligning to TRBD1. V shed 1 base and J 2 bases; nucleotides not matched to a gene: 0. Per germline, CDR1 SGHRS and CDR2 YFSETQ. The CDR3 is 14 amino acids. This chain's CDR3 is CASSLTGAGNTIYF. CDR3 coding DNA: TGCGCCAGCAGCTTGACAGGGGCTGGAAACACCATATATTTT.

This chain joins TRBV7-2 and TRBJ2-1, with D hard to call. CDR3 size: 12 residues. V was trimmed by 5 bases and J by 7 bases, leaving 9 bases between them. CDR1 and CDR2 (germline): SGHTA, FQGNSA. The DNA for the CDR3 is TGTGCCAGCAGCCCCCGGCGAAATGAGCAGTTCTTC. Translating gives CASSPRRNEQFF.

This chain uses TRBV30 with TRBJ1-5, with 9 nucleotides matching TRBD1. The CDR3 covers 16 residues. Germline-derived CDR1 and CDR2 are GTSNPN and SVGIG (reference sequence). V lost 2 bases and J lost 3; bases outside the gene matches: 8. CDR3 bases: TGTGCCTGGAGTCCCCTCGGGACAGGGTCCAATCAGCCCCAGCATTTT. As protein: CAWSPLGTGSNQPQHF. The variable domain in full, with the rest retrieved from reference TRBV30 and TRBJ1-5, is SQTIHQWPATLVQPVGSPLSLECTVEGTSNPNLYWYRQAAGRGLQLLFYSVGIGQISSEVPQNLSASRPQDRQFILSSKKLLLSDSGFYLCAWSPLGTGSNQPQHFGDGTRLSIL.

The CDR3, as DNA: TGTGCCAGCAGCCCAGGACAGGGGAACACCATATATTTT. Residues: CASSPGQGNTIYF. The genes are TRBV7-2 and TRBJ1-3, with 9 nucleotides matching TRBD1. V lost 5 bases and J lost 7; bases outside the gene matches: 3. CDR3 length equals 13 residues. CDR1 is SGHTA, CDR2 FQGNSA, per germline. The full variable domain, its missing parts supplied by reference TRBV7-2 and TRBJ1-3, is GAGVSQSPSNKVTEKGKDVELRCDPISGHTALYWYRQSLGQGLEFLIYFQGNSAPDKSGLPSDRFSAERTGGSVSTLTIQRTQQEDSAVYLCASSPGQGNTIYFGEGSWLTVV.

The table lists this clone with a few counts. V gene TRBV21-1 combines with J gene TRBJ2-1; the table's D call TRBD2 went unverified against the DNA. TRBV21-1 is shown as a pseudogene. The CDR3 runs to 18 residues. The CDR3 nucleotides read TGTGCCAGCAGCACGGGACTAGCGGGGGGTCTATCCTACAATGAGCAGTTCTTC. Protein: CASSTGLAGGLSYNEQFF.

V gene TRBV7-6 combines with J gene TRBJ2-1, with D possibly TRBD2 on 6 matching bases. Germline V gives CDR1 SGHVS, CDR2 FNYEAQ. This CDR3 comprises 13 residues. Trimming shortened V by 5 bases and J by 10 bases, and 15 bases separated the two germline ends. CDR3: CASSPLAGGEQFF. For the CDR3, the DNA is TGTGCCAGCAGCCCTCTTGCCGGGGGAGAGCAGTTCTTC.

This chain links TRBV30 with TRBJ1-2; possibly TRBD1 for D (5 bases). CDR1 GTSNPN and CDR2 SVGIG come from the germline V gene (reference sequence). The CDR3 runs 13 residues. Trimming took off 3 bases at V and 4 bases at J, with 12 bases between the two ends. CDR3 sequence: CAWRAGGIYGYTF. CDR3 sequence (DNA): TGTGCCTGGAGGGCCGGGGGGATCTATGGCTACACCTTC.

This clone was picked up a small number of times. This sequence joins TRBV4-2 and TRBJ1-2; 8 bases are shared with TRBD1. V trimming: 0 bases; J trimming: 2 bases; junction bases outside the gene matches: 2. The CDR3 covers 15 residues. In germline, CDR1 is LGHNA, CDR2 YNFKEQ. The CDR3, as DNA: TGTGCCAGCAGCCAAGATCAGGGGGCGAACTATGGCTACACCTTC. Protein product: CASSQDQGANYGYTF.

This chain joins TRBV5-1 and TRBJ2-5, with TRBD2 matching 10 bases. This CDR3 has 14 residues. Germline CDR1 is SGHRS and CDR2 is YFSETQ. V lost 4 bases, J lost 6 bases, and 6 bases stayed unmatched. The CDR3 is CASSQSGGAKTQYF. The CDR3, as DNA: TGCGCCAGCAGCCAGAGCGGGGGGGCGAAGACCCAGTACTTC.